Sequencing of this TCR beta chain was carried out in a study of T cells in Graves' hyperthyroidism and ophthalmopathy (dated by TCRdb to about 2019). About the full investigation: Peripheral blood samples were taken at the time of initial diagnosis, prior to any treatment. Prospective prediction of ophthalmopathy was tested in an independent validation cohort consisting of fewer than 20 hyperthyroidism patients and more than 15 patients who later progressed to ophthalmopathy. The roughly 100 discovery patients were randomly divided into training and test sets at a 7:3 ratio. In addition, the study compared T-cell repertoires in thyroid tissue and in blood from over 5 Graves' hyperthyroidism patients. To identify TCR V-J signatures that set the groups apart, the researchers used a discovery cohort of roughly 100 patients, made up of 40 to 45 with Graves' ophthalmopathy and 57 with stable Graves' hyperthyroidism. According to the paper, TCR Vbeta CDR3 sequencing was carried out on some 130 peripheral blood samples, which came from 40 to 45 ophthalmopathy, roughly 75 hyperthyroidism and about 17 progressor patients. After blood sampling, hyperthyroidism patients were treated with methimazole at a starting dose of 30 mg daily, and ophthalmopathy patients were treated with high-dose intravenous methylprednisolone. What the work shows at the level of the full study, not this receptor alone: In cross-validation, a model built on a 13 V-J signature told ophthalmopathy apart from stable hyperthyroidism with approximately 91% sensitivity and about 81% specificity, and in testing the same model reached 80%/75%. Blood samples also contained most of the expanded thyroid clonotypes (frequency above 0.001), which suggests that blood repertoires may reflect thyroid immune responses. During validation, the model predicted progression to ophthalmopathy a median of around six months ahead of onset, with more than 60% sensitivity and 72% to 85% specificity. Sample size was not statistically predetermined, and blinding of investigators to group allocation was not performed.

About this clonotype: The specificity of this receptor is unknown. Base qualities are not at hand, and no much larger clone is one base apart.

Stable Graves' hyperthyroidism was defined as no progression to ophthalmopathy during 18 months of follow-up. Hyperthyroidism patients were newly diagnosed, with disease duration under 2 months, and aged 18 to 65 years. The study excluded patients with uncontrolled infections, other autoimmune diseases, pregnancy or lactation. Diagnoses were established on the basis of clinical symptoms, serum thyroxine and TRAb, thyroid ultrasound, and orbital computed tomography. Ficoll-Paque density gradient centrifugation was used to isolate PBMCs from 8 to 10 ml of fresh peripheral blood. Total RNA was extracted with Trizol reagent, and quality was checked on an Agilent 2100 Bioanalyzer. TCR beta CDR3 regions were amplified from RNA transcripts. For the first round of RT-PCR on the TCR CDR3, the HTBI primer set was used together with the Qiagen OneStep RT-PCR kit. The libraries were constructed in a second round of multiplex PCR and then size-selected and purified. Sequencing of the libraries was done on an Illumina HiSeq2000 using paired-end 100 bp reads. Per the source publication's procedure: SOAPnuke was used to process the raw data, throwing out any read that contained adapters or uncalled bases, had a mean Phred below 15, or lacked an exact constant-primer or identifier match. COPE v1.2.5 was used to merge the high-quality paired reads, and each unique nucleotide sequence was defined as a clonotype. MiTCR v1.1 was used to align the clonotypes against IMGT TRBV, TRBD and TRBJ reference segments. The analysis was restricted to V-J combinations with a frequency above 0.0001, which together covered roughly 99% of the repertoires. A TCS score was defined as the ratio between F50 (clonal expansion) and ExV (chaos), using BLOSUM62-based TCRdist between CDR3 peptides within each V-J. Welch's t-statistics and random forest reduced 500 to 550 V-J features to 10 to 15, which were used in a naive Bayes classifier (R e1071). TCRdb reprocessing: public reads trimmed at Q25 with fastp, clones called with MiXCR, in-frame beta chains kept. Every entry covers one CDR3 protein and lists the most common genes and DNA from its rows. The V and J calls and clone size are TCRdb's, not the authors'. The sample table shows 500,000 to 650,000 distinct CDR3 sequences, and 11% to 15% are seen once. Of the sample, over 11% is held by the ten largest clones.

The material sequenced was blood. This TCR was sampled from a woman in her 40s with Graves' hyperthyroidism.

The encoded CDR3 is CASSESSGRNNEQFF. The DNA reads as follows: TGTGCCAGCAGTGAATCGAGCGGGAGGAACAATGAGCAGTTCTTC. Recombination joined TRBV25-1 with TRBJ2-1, and 9 junction bases match TRBD2. CDR1 MGHDK and CDR2 SYGVNS were looked up in the germline V gene. The CDR3, from cysteine to phenylalanine, totals 15 residues. The only DNA kept is the CDR3, 45 bases in frame from the first base. V is trimmed back by 1 base and J by 5 bases, and the junction contains 3 bases that no gene match accounts for. The full variable domain, completed from the reference TRBV25-1 and TRBJ2-1 proteins outside the CDR3, reads EADIYQTPRYLVIGTGKKITLECSQTMGHDKMYWYQQDPGMELHLIHYSYGVNSTEKGDLSSESTVSRIRTEHFPLTLESARPSHTSQYLCASSESSGRNNEQFFGPGTRLTVL.